This TCR beta chain was documented in a study of PD-1 blockade in classical Hodgkin lymphoma. Study context: Patients were given intravenous nivolumab, 3 mg/kg, every 2 weeks.

The time point was: cycle 4 day 1 (C4D1), after less than seven weeks of nivolumab. Each patient relapsed following autologous stem cell transplantation, and prior brentuximab vedotin exposure differed. Patients' outcomes at their best amounted to complete response, partial response or progressive disease. Study results and caveats: The study found complete responders had baseline diversity similar to newly diagnosed patients. Baseline TCR diversity was reportedly lower in newly diagnosed patients than healthy donors.

TCRdb keeps only in-frame clones here, not all; method: immunoSEQ multiplex PCR. The repertoire includes tens of thousands of clones, about nine tenths of them detected once, and about 2.9% sits in the top ten. With respect to this clone: Its antigen remains unidentified.

CDR1 and CDR2 (germline): SNHLY, FYNNEI. Trimming shortened V by 4 bases and J by 4 bases, and 6 bases separated the two germline ends. The length of the CDR3 is 12 residues. The chain combines TRBV2 with TRBJ2-3; D unclear. The sequencing here drew on peripheral blood mononuclear cells (PBMCs), taken before the fourth cycle of nivolumab. This sequence originates from a human donor with classical Hodgkin lymphoma. CDR3 residues: CASSVRPDTQYF. In DNA form, the CDR3 reads TGTGCCAGCAGTGTAAGGCCAGATACGCAGTATTTT.